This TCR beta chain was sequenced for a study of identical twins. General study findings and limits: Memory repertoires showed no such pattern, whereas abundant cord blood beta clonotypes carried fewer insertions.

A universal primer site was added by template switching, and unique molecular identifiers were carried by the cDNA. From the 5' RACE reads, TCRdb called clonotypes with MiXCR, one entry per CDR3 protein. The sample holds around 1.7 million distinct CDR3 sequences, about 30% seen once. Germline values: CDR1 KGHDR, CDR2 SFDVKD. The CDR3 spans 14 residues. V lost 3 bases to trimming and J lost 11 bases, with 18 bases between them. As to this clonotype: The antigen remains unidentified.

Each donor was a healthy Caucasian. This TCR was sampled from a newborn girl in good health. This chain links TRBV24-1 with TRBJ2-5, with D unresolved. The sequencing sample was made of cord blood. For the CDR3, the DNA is TGTGCCACCAGTGATCGCGGTCTAATGTATGAGCAGTACTTC. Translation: CATSDRGLMYEQYF.